These 12 T cell receptor beta chains were sequenced from one sample in a study of cytomegalovirus exposure and HLA in healthy donors. Some clones are missing from TCRdb's copy, which holds only in-frame ones; the method was immunoSEQ multiplex PCR. The data show some 170,000 clones, about 86% seen once. Material for sequencing was PBMCs. These TCRs come from a woman younger than 45 in good health and CMV-seronegative.

The J gene is TRBJ2-2, the V gene TRBV30, with 8 bases matching TRBD2. Germline V gives CDR1 GTSNPN, CDR2 SVGIG (reference sequence). V shed 8 bases and J 1 base; nucleotides not matched to a gene: 6. The CDR3 runs 14 residues. The CDR3 coding sequence is TGTGCCCGAGCGGGGGATATGAACACCGGGGAGCTGTTTTTT. Its translation is CARAGDMNTGELFF.

The chain uses TRBV5-6 and TRBJ1-6, with D tentatively TRBD1 (5 bases). The V end lost 0 bases, the J end lost 6 bases, and 10 bases lay between the germline ends. CDR1 is SGHDT and CDR2 is YYEEEE in the germline V gene. This CDR3 region has 15 residues. In DNA form, the CDR3 reads TGTGCCAGCAGCTTGGGGGCAGGGCTTAATTCACCCCTCCACTTT. It specifies CASSLGAGLNSPLHF. The full variable domain, with the rest looked up from reference TRBV5-6 and TRBJ1-6, is DAGVTQSPTHLIKTRGQQVTLRCSPKSGHDTVSWYQQALGQGPQFIFQYYEEEERQRGNFPDRFSGHQFPNYSSELNVNALLLGDSALYLCASSLGAGLNSPLHFGNGTRLTVT.

The rearrangement joins TRBV11-2 to TRBJ2-1; 7 bases line up with TRBD2. J gave up 12 bases and V 1 base, and 0 bases lay outside the gene matches. The CDR3 has 11 residues. Germline CDR1 and CDR2: SGHAT and FQNNGV. CDR3 nucleotides: TGTGCCAGCAGCTTAGGGGGGGGGCAGTTCTTC. It codes for CASSLGGGQFF.

This clone was recorded only once. The chain employs TRBV7-9 and TRBJ1-4; 7 bases fit TRBD1. The CDR3 extends over 15 amino acids. The germline gives CDR1 SEHNR, CDR2 FQNEAQ (reference sequence). The V segment lost 5 bases and the J segment 2 bases; nucleotides outside the gene matches: 5. The CDR3 loop reads CASSLQGGTNEKLFF. CDR3 bases: TGTGCCAGCAGCCTGCAGGGGGGTACTAATGAAAAACTGTTTTTT.

The chain recombines TRBV7-9 with TRBJ1-1, with TRBD1 as a possible D gene (6 bases). V lost 3 bases and J lost 4, with 21 bases in between. CDR3 size: 17 residues. Germline V lookup: CDR1 SEHNR, CDR2 FQNEAQ (reference sequence). The CDR3 is CASSFKQGRSRGTEAFF. The CDR3 coding sequence is TGTGCCAGCAGCTTCAAACAGGGTCGGAGTAGGGGCACTGAAGCTTTCTTT.

The rearrangement uses TRBV7-9 and TRBJ1-1, with TRBD1 identical over 7 bases. The V segment lost 5 bases and the J segment 3 bases; nucleotides outside the gene matches: 9. Germline loops: CDR1 SEHNR, CDR2 FQNEAQ (reference sequence). There are 15 residues in the CDR3. CDR3 loop: CASSPDRVRDTEAFF. The DNA for the CDR3 is TGTGCCAGCAGCCCCGACAGGGTAAGGGACACTGAAGCTTTCTTT.

The genes are TRBV11-2 and TRBJ2-2; D unresolved. The CDR3 extends over 16 amino acids. Germline lookup yields CDR1 SGHAT and CDR2 FQNNGV. V lost 5 bases to trimming and J lost 0 bases, with 13 bases between them. CDR3 amino acids: CASSPRVAANTGELFF. The CDR3 nucleotides read TGTGCCAGCAGCCCTCGCGTAGCCGCGAACACCGGGGAGCTGTTTTTT.

This chain links TRBV27 with TRBJ2-1; tentative D call: TRBD2 (7 bases). The CDR3 is 14 residues long. Germline V gene lookup returns CDR1 MNHEY and CDR2 SMNVEV (reference sequence). Trimming removed 3 bases at V and 7 bases at J, with 13 bases between. CDR3 in amino acids: CASSFGGGGNEQFF. CDR3 sequence (DNA): TGTGCCAGCAGTTTTGGAGGGGGGGGGAATGAGCAGTTCTTC.

This clone was recorded a few times. The chain couples TRBV2 to TRBJ2-7, with D possibly matching TRBD1 (5 bases). Germline lookup yields CDR1 SNHLY and CDR2 FYNNEI. Trimming stripped 9 bases from V and 3 bases from J, with 15 bases between. This CDR3 is 13 amino acids long. The CDR3 reads CASGALPNYEQYF. CDR3 nucleotide sequence: TGTGCCAGTGGGGCCCTACCGAACTACGAGCAGTACTTC.

This rearrangement joins TRBV7-8 to TRBJ2-7, with D perhaps matching TRBD1 (6 bases). V lost 1 base to trimming and J lost 4 bases, with 11 bases between them. Germline lookup yields CDR1 SGHVS and CDR2 FQNEAQ. This CDR3 spans 14 amino acids. The CDR3 here is CASSLVQGAYEQYF. The CDR3 DNA is TGTGCCAGCAGCTTAGTACAGGGTGCATACGAGCAGTACTTC.

This clone was seen a handful of times. The chain couples TRBV7-2 to TRBJ2-2, with 8 bases that match TRBD1. The CDR3 runs 14 residues. Losses at the gene ends were 4 bases for V and 9 bases for J; bases not matched to a gene: 7. CDR1 is SGHTA and CDR2 is FQGNSA in the germline V gene. The CDR3: CASSSDRVVRELFF. Here the CDR3 DNA reads TGTGCCAGCAGCTCGGACAGGGTGGTGAGGGAGCTGTTTTTT.

V usage is TRBV4-2 and J usage is TRBJ2-1, with D perhaps TRBD2 (5 bases). V lost 0 bases and J lost 0, with 18 bases in between. CDR3 length equals 19 residues. CDR1 is LGHNA, CDR2 YNFKEQ, per germline. In DNA form, the CDR3 reads TGTGCCAGCAGCCAAGATATGATAGTCAGCGGCGCCTCCTACAATGAGCAGTTCTTC. Translation gives CASSQDMIVSGASYNEQFF.